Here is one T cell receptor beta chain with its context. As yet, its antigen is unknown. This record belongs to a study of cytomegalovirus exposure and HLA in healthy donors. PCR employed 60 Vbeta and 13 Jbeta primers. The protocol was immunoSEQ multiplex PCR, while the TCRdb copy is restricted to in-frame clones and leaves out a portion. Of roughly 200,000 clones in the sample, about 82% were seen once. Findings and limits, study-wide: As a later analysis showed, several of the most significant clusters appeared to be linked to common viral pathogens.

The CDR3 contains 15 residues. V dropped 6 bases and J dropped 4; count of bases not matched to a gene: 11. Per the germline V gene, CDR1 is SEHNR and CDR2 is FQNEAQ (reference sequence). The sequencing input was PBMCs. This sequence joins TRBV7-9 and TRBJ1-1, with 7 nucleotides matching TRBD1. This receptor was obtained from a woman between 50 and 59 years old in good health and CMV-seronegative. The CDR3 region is CASSLGVTGITEAFF. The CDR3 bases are TGTGCCAGCAGTCTAGGGGTGACAGGGATCACTGAAGCTTTCTTT.